This T cell receptor (beta chain) was captured by sequencing in a study of shared clonotypes between healthy human individuals. Comments on this clone: Its antigen remains unidentified.

It was CD45RO-negative cells, positively selected for CCR7, that made up naive CD8 cells, with terminally differentiated effector memory CD45RA+ cells excluded. For each subset, genomic DNA was distributed in equal portions over several immunoSEQ plates. Data came from immunoSEQ multiplex PCR; TCRdb stores just in-frame clones and leaves some out. Here the sample spans 1.5 million to 2.5 million clones, about 95% being singletons. The study's findings and limits: Tissues were not sampled, only blood, and their repertoires likely differ. Across a handful of donors, naive CD4 shared roughly 5.2%, naive CD8 approximately 3.5%, memory CD4 about 2.4%, memory CD8 0.4% to 0.5%.

V lost 0 bases and J lost 0, with 9 bases in between. CDR3 length: 16 residues. The V gene's germline CDR1 is LGHNA and CDR2 YSLEER. This receptor was identified in a man aged 18 to 35 in good health. The chain combines TRBV4-3 with TRBJ2-1; no definite D call. The material sequenced was naive CD8+ T cells sorted from blood. In DNA form, the CDR3 reads TGCGCCAGCAGCCAAGAGTACGCAGGCTCCTACAATGAGCAGTTCTTC. Translating gives CASSQEYAGSYNEQFF.